This T cell receptor (beta chain) was retrieved from a study of blood T cell repertoires in COVID-19. The overall study: Specimens from acute and convalescent COVID-19 originated in the United States, Italy and Spain. Sources were T cells, B-cell-depleted T cells, or PBMCs; the material itself was cDNA or gDNA.

Generated by immunoSEQ multiplex PCR, the TCRdb table keeps only in-frame clones and is missing some. The sample lists around 230,000 clones, approximately 84% seen once, with about 15% in the top ten. The CDR3 is made up of 16 amino acids. Germline V gene sequence: CDR1 SGHVS, CDR2 FQNEAQ. J was trimmed by 6 bases and V by 2 bases; bases with no gene match: 7. This clone was counted a single time. Living in 24 US areas, the participants were between about 18 and 100 years of age. Cohorts were assigned according to the clinical history that participants reported. Sequencing input: PBMCs or T cells enriched from blood (not recorded which). The sequence derives from a man in his forties who had recovered from COVID-19. J is TRBJ2-2 and V is TRBV7-8, with 9 bases lining up with TRBD1. In DNA, the CDR3 is TGTGCCAGCAGCTTACCCGGGACAGGGTCGGCCGGGGAGCTGTTTTTT. Translated, it gives CASSLPGTGSAGELFF.